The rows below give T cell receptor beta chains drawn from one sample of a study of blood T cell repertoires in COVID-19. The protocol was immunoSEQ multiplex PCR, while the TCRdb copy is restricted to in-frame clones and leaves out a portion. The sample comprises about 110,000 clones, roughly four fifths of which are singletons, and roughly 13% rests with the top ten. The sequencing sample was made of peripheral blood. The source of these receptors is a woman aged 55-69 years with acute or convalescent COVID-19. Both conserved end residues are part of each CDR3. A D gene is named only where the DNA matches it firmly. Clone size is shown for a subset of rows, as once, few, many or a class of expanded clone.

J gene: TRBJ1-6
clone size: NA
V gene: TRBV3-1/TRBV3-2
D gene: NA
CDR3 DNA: TGTGCCAGCAGCCAAACCCCATTAGGGAGCTCCTATAATTCACCCCTCCACTTT
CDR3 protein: CASSQTPLGSSYNSPLHF

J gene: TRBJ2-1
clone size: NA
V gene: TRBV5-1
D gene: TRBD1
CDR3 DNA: TGCGCCAGCAGCACAGGGACAGGGGGCTTGTCCTACAATGAGCAGTTCTTC
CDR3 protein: CASSTGTGGLSYNEQFF

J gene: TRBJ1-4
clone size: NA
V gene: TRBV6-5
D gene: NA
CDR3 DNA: TGTGCCAGCGGGAGACGTTCCTTTAATGAAAAACTGTTTTTT
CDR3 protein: CASGRRSFNEKLFF

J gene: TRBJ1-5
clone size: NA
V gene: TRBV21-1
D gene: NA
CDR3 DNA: TGTGCCAGGTATCTCAGACAACCTCATGAAGACAATCAGCCCCAGCATTTT
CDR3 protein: CARYLRQPHEDNQPQHF

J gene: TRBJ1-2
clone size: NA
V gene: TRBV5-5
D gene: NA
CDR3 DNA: TGTGCCAGCAGCTTAGAACAGGGCTATGGCTACACCTTC
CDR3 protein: CASSLEQGYGYTF

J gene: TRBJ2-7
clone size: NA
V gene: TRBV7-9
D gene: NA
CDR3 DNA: TGTGCCAGCAGCTTATTCTCAGGGGGGTTGGGCGAGCAGTACTTC
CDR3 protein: CASSLFSGGLGEQYF

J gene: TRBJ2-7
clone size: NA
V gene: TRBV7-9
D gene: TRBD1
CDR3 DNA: TGTGCCAGCAGCTTATTAGGGGGGACAGGATTAAGCTCCTACGAGCAGTACTTC
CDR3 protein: CASSLLGGTGLSSYEQYF

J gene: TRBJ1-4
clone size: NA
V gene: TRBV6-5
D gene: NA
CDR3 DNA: TGTGCCAGCAGGAGACTTAATGAAAAACTGTTTTTT
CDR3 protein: CASRRLNEKLFF

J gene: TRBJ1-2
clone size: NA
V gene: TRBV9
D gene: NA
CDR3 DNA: TGTGCCAGCAGCTCAGCCCCCACCCTCCTTCAGGGGGGCTACACCTTC
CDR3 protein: CASSSAPTLLQGGYTF

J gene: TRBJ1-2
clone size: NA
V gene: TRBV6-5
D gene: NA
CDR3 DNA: TGTGCCAGCACCCACGGGGTCCGCTATGGCTACACCTTC
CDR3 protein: CASTHGVRYGYTF

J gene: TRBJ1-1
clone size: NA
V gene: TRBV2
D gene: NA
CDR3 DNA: TGTGCCAGCAGCGCAGAAATGAACACTGAAGCTTTCTTT
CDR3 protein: CASSAEMNTEAFF

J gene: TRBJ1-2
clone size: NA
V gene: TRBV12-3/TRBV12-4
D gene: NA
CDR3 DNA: TGTGCCAGCAGTCGGACAGTTTATGGCTACACCTTC
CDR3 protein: CASSRTVYGYTF

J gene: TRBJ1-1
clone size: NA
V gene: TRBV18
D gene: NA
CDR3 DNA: TGTGCCAGCTCACCAGCGGGCACTGAAGCTTTCTTT
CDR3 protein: CASSPAGTEAFF

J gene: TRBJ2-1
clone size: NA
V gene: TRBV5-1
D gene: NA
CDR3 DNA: TGCGCCAGCAGCTTGAAACTCCGGGATTACAATGAGCAGTTCTTC
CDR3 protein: CASSLKLRDYNEQFF

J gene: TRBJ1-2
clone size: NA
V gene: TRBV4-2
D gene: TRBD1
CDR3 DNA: TGTGCCAGCAGCCAAGTCCTACAGGGGGGCTACACCTTC
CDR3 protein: CASSQVLQGGYTF

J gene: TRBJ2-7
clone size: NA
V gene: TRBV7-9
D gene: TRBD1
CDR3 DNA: TGTGCCAGCAGCTCCACGGAGACAGGGGGCCCTTCCTACGAGCAGTACTTC
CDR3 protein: CASSSTETGGPSYEQYF

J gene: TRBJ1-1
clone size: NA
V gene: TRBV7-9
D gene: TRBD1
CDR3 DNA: TGTGCCAGCAGCTTAGGAACAGGGGTGGCGTTAGGAGCTTTCTTT
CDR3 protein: CASSLGTGVALGAFF

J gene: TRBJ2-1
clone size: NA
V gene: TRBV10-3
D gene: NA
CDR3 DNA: TGTGCCATCAGACTAGATCCCTACAATGAGCAGTTCTTC
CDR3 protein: CAIRLDPYNEQFF

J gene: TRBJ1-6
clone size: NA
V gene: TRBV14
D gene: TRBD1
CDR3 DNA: TGTGCCAGCAGCCTCATCGCCACAGGGGGGCTTGGTTCACCCCTCCACTTT
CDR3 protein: CASSLIATGGLGSPLHF

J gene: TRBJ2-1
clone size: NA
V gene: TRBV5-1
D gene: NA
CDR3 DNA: TGCGCCAGCAGCTTAGGACTAACCCTTTACAATGAGCAGTTCTTC
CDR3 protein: CASSLGLTLYNEQFF

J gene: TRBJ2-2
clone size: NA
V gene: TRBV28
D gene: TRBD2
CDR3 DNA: TGTGCCAGCAGTTTATTGACTCCGGGACTAGCGGGACCCGGGGAGCTGTTTTTT
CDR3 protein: CASSLLTPGLAGPGELFF

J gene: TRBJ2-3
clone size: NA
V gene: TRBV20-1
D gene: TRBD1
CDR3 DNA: TGCAGTGCTAGTACACGGACAGGTACTAGCACAGATACGCAGTATTTT
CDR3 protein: CSASTRTGTSTDTQYF

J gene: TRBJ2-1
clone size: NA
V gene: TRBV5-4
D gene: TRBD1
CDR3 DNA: TGTGCCAGCAGCTTCGGGACAGGGGGAGCCAATGAGCAGTTCTTC
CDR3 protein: CASSFGTGGANEQFF

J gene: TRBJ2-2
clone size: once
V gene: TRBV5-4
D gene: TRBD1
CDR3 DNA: TGTGCCAGCAGCCGTGCTACGGGGGACAGGGGGTTCACCGGGGAGCTGTTTTTT
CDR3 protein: CASSRATGDRGFTGELFF

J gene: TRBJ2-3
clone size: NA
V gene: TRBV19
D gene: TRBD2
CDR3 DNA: TGTGCCAGTAGAACCACTAGCGGGGGTACAGATACGCAGTATTTT
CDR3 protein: CASRTTSGGTDTQYF

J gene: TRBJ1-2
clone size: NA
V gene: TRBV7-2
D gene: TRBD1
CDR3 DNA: TGTGCCAGCAGCTTAGAGCCGGGACAGGGACTATATGGCTACACCTTC
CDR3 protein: CASSLEPGQGLYGYTF

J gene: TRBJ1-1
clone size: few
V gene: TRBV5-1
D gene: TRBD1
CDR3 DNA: TGCGCCAGCAGCTTTGGACAGGGGGGTTTGAACACTGAAGCTTTCTTT
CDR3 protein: CASSFGQGGLNTEAFF

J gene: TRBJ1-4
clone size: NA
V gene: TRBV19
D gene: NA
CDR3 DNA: TGTGCCAGTAGCCCGGGGGCAACTAATGAAAAACTGTTTTTT
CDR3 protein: CASSPGATNEKLFF

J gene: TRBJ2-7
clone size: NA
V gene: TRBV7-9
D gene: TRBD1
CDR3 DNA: TGTGCCAGCAGCCCGAGGACAGGGCGCTCCTACGAGCAGTACTTC
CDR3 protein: CASSPRTGRSYEQYF

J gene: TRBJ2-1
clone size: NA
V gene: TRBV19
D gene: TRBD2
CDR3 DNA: TGTGCCAGTAGTATTCGAGTGCCTGGACTAGCGGGAGTTAATGAGCAGTTCTTC
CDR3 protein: CASSIRVPGLAGVNEQFF

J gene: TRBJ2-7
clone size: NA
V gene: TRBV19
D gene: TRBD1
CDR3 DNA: TGTGCCAGTAGTACGGACAGGGCTTCGAAGGAGTACTTC
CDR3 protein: CASSTDRASKEYF

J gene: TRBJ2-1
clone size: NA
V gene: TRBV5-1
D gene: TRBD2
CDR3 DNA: TGCGCCAGCAGCTTGGCCCCGGGGGGGCCCTACAATGAGCAGTTCTTC
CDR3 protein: CASSLAPGGPYNEQFF

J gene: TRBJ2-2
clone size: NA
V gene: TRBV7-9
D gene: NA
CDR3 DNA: TGTGCCAGCAGCTTAATCGGGAGGAACACCGGGGAGCTGTTTTTT
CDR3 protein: CASSLIGRNTGELFF

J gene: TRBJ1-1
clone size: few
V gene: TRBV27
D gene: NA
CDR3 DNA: TGTGCCAGCAGGGGGGACACGTGGGACACTGAAGCTTTCTTT
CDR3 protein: CASRGDTWDTEAFF

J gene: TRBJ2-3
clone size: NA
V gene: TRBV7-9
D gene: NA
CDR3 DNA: TGTGCCAGCAGCTCACAGGGTACAGATACGCAGTATTTT
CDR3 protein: CASSSQGTDTQYF

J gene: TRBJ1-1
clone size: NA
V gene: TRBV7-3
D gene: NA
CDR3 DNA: TGTGCCAGCAGCTTAAATGGGGGCGCAGGCACTGAAGCTTTCTTT
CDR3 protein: CASSLNGGAGTEAFF

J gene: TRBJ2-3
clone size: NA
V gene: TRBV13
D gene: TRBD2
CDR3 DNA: TGTGCCAGCAGCTTGGGGACTAGCGGGGTCACAGATACGCAGTATTTT
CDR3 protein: CASSLGTSGVTDTQYF

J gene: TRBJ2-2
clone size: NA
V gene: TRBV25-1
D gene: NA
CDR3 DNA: TGTGCCAGCAGCGGAAGCGTCGCCGGGGAGAACACCGGGGAGCTGTTTTTT
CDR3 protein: CASSGSVAGENTGELFF

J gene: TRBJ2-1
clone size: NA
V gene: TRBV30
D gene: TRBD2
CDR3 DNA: TGTGCCTGGAGTGTACCGCGGGAGATAGCCCGTCAAGTCTTC
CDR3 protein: CAWSVPREIARQVF

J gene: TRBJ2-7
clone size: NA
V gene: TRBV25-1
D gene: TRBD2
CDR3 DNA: TGTGCCAGCAGTGGAACTAGCGGTAACTACGAGCAGTACTTC
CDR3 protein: CASSGTSGNYEQYF

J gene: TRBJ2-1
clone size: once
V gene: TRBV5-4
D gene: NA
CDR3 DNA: TGTGCCAGCAGGGCTAGCTCCTACAATGAGCAGTTCTTC
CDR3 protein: CASRASSYNEQFF

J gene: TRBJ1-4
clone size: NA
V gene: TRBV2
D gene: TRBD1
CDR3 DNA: TGTGCCAGCAGCCCGGGACAGGGAATAAAACTGTTTTTT
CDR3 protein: CASSPGQGIKLFF

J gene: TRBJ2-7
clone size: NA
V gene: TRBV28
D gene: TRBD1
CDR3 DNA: TGTGCCAGCAGGCGACAGGGGTCTGATTACGAGCAGTACTTC
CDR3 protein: CASRRQGSDYEQYF

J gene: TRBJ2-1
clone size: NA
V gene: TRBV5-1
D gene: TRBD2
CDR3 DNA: TGCGCCAGCAGCTTACCGACTAGCGGCTCCTACAATGAGCAGTTCTTC
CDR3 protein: CASSLPTSGSYNEQFF

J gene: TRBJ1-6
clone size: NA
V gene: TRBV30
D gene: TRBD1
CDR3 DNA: TGTGCCTGGAGTGGTGGAGGGGGCCGTAATTCACCCCTCCACTTT
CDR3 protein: CAWSGGGGRNSPLHF

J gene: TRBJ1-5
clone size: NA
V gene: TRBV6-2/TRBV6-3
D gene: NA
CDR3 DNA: TGTGCCAGCAGTGGACTCGTGGGCAATCAGCCCCAGCATTTT
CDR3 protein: CASSGLVGNQPQHF

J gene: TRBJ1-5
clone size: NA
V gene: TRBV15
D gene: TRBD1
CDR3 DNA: TGTGCCACCAGCAGAGATCGGGGACAGGGTCTTCAGCCCCAGCATTTT
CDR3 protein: CATSRDRGQGLQPQHF

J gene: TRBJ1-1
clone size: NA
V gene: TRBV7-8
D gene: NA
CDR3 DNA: TGTGCCAGCAGCTTAGCGAGGTTTGGGAGGCACGGAACCATGAACACTGAAGCTTTCTTT
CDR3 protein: CASSLARFGRHGTMNTEAFF

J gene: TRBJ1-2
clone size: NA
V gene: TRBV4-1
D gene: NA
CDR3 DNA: TGCGCCAGCAGCCCGGCAGGTAACTATGGCTACACCTTC
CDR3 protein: CASSPAGNYGYTF

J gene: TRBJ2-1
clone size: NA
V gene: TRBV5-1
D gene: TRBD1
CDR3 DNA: TGCGCCAGCAGCTTAGGGACAGTCTCCTACAATGAGCAGTTCTTC
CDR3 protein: CASSLGTVSYNEQFF

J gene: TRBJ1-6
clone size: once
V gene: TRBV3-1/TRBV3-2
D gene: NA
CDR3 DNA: TGTGCCAGCAGCCCTTTAGACAGGCGCGAGAATTCACCCCTCCACTTT
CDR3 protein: CASSPLDRRENSPLHF

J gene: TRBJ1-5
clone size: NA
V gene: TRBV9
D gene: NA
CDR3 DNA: TGTGCCAGCAGCGCAAGTACGGGATATAGCAATCAGCCCCAGCATTTT
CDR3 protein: CASSASTGYSNQPQHF

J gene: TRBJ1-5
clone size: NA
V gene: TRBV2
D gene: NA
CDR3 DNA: TGTGCCAGCAGTGGGTATCGGGACACCTTCAATCAGCCCCAGCATTTT
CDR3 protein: CASSGYRDTFNQPQHF

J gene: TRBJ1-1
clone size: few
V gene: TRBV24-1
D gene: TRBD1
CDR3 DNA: TGTGCCCTCCGCCCCTTAGGGGGCGCCTCTGAAGCTTTCTTT
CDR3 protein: CALRPLGGASEAFF

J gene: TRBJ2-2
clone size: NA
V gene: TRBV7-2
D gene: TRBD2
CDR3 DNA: TGTGCCAGCAGCTTAATCGGGACTAGCATCCCCGGGGAGCTGTTTTTT
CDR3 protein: CASSLIGTSIPGELFF

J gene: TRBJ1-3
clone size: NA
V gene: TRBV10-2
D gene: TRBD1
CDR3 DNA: TGCGCCAGCAGTGAGTCACAGGGGGCCTCTGGAAACACCATATATTTT
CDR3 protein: CASSESQGASGNTIYF

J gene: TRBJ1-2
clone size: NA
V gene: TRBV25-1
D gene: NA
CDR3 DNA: TGTGCCAGCAGTGGGCTTTTCGGACAGTACAACTATGGCTACACCTTC
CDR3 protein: CASSGLFGQYNYGYTF

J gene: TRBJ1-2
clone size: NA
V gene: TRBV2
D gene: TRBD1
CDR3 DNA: TGTGCCAGCAGTGATGTCCGACAGGGCGGCTATGGCTACACCTTC
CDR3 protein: CASSDVRQGGYGYTF

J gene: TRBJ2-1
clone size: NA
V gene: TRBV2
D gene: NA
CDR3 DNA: TGTGCCAGCAGAGAATCCGAGTCCCAGTTCTTC
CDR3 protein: CASRESESQFF

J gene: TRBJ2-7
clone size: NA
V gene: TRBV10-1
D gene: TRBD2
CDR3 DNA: TGCGCCAGCAGCTCTAGCGGGAACAACGAGCAGTACTTC
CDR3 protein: CASSSSGNNEQYF